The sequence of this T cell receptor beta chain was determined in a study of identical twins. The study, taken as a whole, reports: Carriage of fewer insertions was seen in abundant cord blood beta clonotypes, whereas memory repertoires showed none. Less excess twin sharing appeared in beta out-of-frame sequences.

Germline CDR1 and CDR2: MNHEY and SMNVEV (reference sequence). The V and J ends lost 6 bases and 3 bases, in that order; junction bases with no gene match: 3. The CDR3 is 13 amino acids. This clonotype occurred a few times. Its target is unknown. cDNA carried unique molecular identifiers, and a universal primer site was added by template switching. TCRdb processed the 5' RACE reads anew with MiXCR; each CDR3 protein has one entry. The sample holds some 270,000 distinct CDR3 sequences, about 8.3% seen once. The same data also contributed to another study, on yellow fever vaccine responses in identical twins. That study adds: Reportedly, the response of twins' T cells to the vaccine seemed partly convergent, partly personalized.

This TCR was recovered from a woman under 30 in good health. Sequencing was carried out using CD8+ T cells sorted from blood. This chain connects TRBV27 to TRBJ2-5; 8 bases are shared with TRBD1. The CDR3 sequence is CASRQGEEETQYF. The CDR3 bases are TGTGCCAGCAGACAGGGGGAAGAAGAGACCCAGTACTTC.